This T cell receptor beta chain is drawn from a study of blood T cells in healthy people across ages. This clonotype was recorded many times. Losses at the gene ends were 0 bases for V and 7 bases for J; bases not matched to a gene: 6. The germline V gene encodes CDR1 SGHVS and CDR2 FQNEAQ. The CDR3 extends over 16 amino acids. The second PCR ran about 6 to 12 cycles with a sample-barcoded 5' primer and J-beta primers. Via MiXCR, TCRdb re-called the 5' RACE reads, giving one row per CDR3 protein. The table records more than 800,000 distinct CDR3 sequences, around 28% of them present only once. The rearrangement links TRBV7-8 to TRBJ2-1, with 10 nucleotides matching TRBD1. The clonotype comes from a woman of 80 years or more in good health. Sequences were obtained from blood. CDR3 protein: CASSLAGQGVRNEQFF. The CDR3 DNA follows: TGTGCCAGCAGCTTAGCTGGACAGGGGGTTAGAAATGAGCAGTTCTTC.